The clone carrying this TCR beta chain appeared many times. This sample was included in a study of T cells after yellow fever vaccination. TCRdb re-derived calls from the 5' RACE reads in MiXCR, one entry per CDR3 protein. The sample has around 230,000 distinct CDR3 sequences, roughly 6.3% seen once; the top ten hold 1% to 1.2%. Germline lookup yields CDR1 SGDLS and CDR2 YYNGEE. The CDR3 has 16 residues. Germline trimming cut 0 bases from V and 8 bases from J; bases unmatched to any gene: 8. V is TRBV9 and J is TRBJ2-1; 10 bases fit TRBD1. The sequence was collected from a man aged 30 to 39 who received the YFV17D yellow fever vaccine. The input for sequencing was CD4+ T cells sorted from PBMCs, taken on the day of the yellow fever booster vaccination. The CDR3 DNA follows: TGTGCCAGCAGCGTAGATCCGGGACAGGGGATTGATGAGCAGTTCTTC. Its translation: CASSVDPGQGIDEQFF.